This T cell receptor beta chain was found in a study of T cells in Graves' hyperthyroidism and ophthalmopathy. From RNA transcripts, TCR beta CDR3 regions were amplified. TCR CDR3 underwent first-round RT-PCR with the HTBI primer set. TCRdb analysed the multiplex PCR reads with MiXCR anew, one entry per CDR3 protein. The sample contains approximately 270,000 distinct CDR3 sequences, 13% to 15% of which appear only once. For this clonotype: Its matching antigen is unknown.

Study-wide findings and caveats: Most thyroid clonotypes expanded above 0.001 appeared in blood too.

This receptor was identified in a woman aged 40 to 50 with Graves' hyperthyroidism that later progressed to Graves' ophthalmopathy. What was sequenced was blood.

CDR3 protein: CASSYGSRGANVLTF. The CDR3 DNA reads as TGTGCCAGCAGTTACGGGAGTCGGGGGGCCAACGTCCTGACTTTC. The chain has TRBV13 and TRBJ2-6; D may be TRBD2 (6 bases). The germline V gene encodes CDR1 PRHDT and CDR2 FYEKMQ (reference sequence). The germline V and J ends were trimmed by 6 bases and 4 bases, with 13 bases remaining between them. CDR3 size: 15 residues.